This TCR beta chain was recovered during a study of blood T cell repertoires in COVID-19. The CDR3 length is 16 residues. In germline, CDR1 is SGHTA, CDR2 FQGNSA. V trimming: 4 bases; J trimming: 4 bases; junction bases outside the gene matches: 10. Authors' analysis steps: How many nucleated cells were present was estimated from reference gene primer amplification. The table came from immunoSEQ multiplex PCR; TCRdb's copy has only in-frame clones and leaves some out. V and J calls and clone size come straight from that table; D and trimming were deduced from the DNA. The profile shows 250,000 to 350,000 clones, around 90% of them singletons.

The source material was peripheral blood. The sequence derives from a woman aged 45-59 years who had recovered from COVID-19. J is TRBJ1-2 and V is TRBV7-2; 9 bases are a match to TRBD1. The CDR3 loop reads CASSSRGTGMGYGYTF. Here the CDR3 DNA reads TGTGCCAGCAGCTCGCGGGGGACAGGGATGGGCTATGGCTACACCTTC.